Listed here are 11 T cell receptor beta chains from one sample, sequenced in a study of T cell clonality in common variable immunodeficiency. Whole-study findings and limits: Common variable immunodeficiency TCR beta sequences reportedly had fewer deletions and N-nucleotide insertions.

Antigens for these TCRs are unknown. Clones were read by immunoSEQ multiplex PCR, and TCRdb kept only the in-frame ones, dropping some. Sampling found fewer than 20,000 clones, none seen once. The source material was peripheral blood mononuclear cells. These receptor sequences come from a human donor with common variable immunodeficiency.

On this clone: Read data end 3 residues before the CDR3 end; the end is taken from the germline J gene. V and J are TRBV2 and TRBJ2-7; 11 nucleotides match TRBD2. The junction had 3 bases not matched to a gene; V was cut back by 3 bases and J by 2 bases. The CDR3 has 15 residues. In germline, CDR1 is SNHLY, CDR2 FYNNEI. The covered CDR3 bases are TGTGCCAGCAGTGAGGTAGCGGGAGGGCCCTACGAG. Translation gives CASSEVAGGPYE. The whole CDR3 region reads CASSEVAGGPYEQYF.

There are a few counts of this clone. The CDR3 end falls 3 residues outside the read, so it is completed with the germline J gene. The V call is TRBV6-1, the J call TRBJ2-7, with D uncertain. The CDR3 length is 11 residues. Trimming shortened V by 4 bases and J by 2 bases, and 3 bases separated the two germline ends. Germline V gives CDR1 MNHNS, CDR2 SASEGT. CDR3 DNA, as far as it was read: TGTGCCAGCAGTGCAGCCTACGAG. It specifies CASSAAYE. The full CDR3 protein reads CASSAAYEQYF.

This clone is medium-sized in the sample. The read is 3 residues too short to cover the CDR3 end, so that end is filled in from the germline J gene. The rearrangement uses TRBV19 and TRBJ1-1; D unresolved. V lost 3 bases and J lost 1, with 6 bases in between. The CDR3 extends over 13 amino acids. Germline assignment: CDR1 LNHDA and CDR2 SQIVND (reference sequence). The sequenced CDR3 bases are TGTGCCAGTAGTATGTTCAGGAACACTGAA. Translating it yields CASSMFRNTE. The CDR3 as a whole reads CASSMFRNTEAFF.

This clone was detected ten times or more. The read gets to within 3 residues of the CDR3 end, and the germline J gene fills in the rest. The chain is built from TRBV18 and TRBJ1-1; D unclear. Germline assignment: CDR1 KGHSH and CDR2 LQKENI. The CDR3 contains 13 residues. The ends were cut back, 2 bases at V and 3 bases at J, with 7 bases in the middle. CDR3 protein: CASSPEGYTEAFF. CDR3 bases read: TGTGCCAGCTCACCAGAGGGTTACACTGAA. The whole variable domain, filled in from reference TRBV18 and TRBJ1-1, reads NAGVMQNPRHLVRRRGQEARLRCSPMKGHSHVYWYRQLPEEGLKFMVYLQKENIIDESGMPKERFSAEFPKEGPSILRIQQVVRGDSAAYFCASSPEGYTEAFFGQGTRLTVV.

In this sample, this clone turned up a few times. The missing CDR3 end, 3 residues past where the read stops, is filled in from the germline J gene. The chain carries TRBV18 and TRBJ2-6; unclear D gene. This CDR3 region has 18 residues. The V and J ends lost 2 bases and 0 bases respectively, with 14 bases between them. Germline loops: CDR1 KGHSH, CDR2 LQKENI. CDR3 bases read: TGTGCCAGCTCACCAAGTGGAACCAGGAACTCTGGGGCCAACGTC. Its translation is CASSPSGTRNSGANV. The CDR3 as a whole reads CASSPSGTRNSGANVLTF. The whole variable domain, remainder taken from reference TRBV18 and TRBJ2-6, is NAGVMQNPRHLVRRRGQEARLRCSPMKGHSHVYWYRQLPEEGLKFMVYLQKENIIDESGMPKERFSAEFPKEGPSILRIQQVVRGDSAAYFCASSPSGTRNSGANVLTFGAGSRLTVL.

This clone was seen more than once but under ten times. The read stops 3 residues short of the end of the CDR3; the missing end is completed from the germline J gene. The chain is built from TRBV18 and TRBJ1-3, with D possibly being TRBD1 (5 bases). From germline, CDR1 is KGHSH and CDR2 LQKENI. The CDR3 is 16 amino acids. V lost 3 bases, J lost 4 bases, and 16 bases lay in between. The part of the CDR3 DNA that was read is TGTGCCAGCTCACCTATCCTCGCGCAGGGCGGAAACACC. This gives the protein CASSPILAQGGNT. The full CDR3 is CASSPILAQGGNTIYF.

Concerning this clone: The read is 3 residues too short to cover the CDR3 end, so that end is filled in from the germline J gene. This chain links TRBV6-2 or TRBV6-3 with TRBJ2-1; 9 nucleotides agree with TRBD1. This CDR3 is 17 amino acids long. Germline V CDR1 and CDR2: MNHEY, SVGEGT. Germline trimming cut 0 bases from V and 3 bases from J; bases unmatched to any gene: 6. The CDR3 loop is CASSYSPTGGVYNEQFF. The covered CDR3 bases are TGTGCCAGCAGTTACTCCCCCACAGGGGGCGTCTACAATGAG.

This clone was detected ten times or more. From the germline J gene comes the end of the CDR3, since the read stops 3 residues before it. This sequence joins TRBV18 and TRBJ1-5; the D gene is possibly TRBD1 (5 bases). The CDR3 sequence is 14 residues long. Germline values: CDR1 KGHSH, CDR2 LQKENI. Trimming shortened V by 6 bases and J by 4 bases, and 13 bases separated the two germline ends. CDR3 bases read: TGTGCCAGCTCCAGGGAGAAGGAGAATCAGCCC. Translating gives CASSREKENQP. The CDR3 in full is CASSREKENQPQHF.

Concerning this clone itself: The read terminates 3 residues before the CDR3 end, so the remaining end is supplied by the germline J gene. The V and J genes are TRBV7-2 and TRBJ1-2; TRBD1 matches at 12 bases. CDR3 length: 15 residues. The J segment lost 7 bases and the V segment lost 5 bases, leaving 8 bases of the junction unmatched. The germline V gene encodes CDR1 SGHTA and CDR2 FQGNSA. The CDR3 here is CASSPAGQGAVGYTF. The sequenced part of the CDR3 DNA is TGTGCCAGCAGCCCAGCGGGACAGGGGGCGGTTGGC.

A word on this clone: The CDR3 end is not reached by the read, which stops 3 residues before it; the germline J gene fills it in. This chain uses TRBV20-1 with TRBJ2-5; D uncertain. Germline assignment: CDR1 DFQATT and CDR2 SNEGSKA (reference sequence). Trimming took 0 bases from V and 2 from J, leaving 10 bases between them. CDR3 size: 14 residues. CDR3 bases read: TGCAGTGCTAGAGACCCCTCCGGGCAAGAGACC. Protein product: CSARDPSGQET. The entire CDR3 protein is CSARDPSGQETQYF.

This clone has just a few counts. The sequence runs out 3 residues before the end of the CDR3; the remainder is reconstructed from the germline J gene. The gene calls are TRBV5-1 and TRBJ2-1; D may be TRBD2 (6 bases). This CDR3 has 14 amino acids. Germline V CDR1 and CDR2: SGHRS, YFSETQ. Trimming cost V 4 bases and J 9 bases, with 17 bases left between them. The CDR3 reads CASSTMGPGAEQFF. Incomplete CDR3 DNA: TGCGCCAGCAGCACCATGGGGCCGGGAGCTGAG. The whole variable domain, remainder taken from reference TRBV5-1 and TRBJ2-1, is KAGVTQTPRYLIKTRGQQVTLSCSPISGHRSVSWYQQTPGQGLQFLFEYFSETQRNKGNFPGRFSGRQFSNSRSEMNVSTLELGDSALYLCASSTMGPGAEQFFGPGTRLTVL.